The sequence of this TCR beta chain was determined in a study of cytomegalovirus exposure and HLA in healthy donors. Trimming pared 7 bases from V and 1 base from J, leaving 10 bases between. Germline CDR1 is SGDLS and CDR2 is YYNGEE. The CDR3 is 13 residues long. Primers included in the PCR were 60 Vbeta and 13 Jbeta primers. Repertoires were generated with immunoSEQ multiplex PCR, while TCRdb's copy carries only in-frame clones and drops some. The data show over 150,000 clones, more than 85% seen once. The sequenced material came from PBMCs. The chain couples TRBV9 to TRBJ2-3, with D hard to call. The sequence was collected from a girl under three years old in good health and CMV-seronegative. The CDR3 protein is CASSLAGTDTQYF. CDR3 DNA: TGTGCCAGCTCCCTTGCGGGCACAGATACGCAGTATTTT.